This T cell receptor beta chain was documented in a study of T cell responses to AZD1222 COVID-19 vaccine (dated by TCRdb to the early 2020s). Regarding the study in general: A total of 230 or so trial participants underwent TCR sequencing, of whom around 200 received two doses of AZD1222 and 26 received two doses of the MenACWY control vaccine. Trial participants were enrolled into age subgroups of 18-55, 56-69 and 70-plus years, which contained 148, 28 and 57 TCR-sequenced participants, respectively. What the work shows at the level of the full study, not this receptor alone: CD4 TCRs associated with the vaccine covered the entire spike protein, and the dominant responses were in regions 160-218 and 743-854. The 56-69-year group was small, and its depth increase did not reach significance, likely because of low power. Epitopes outside the regions mutated in the B.1.351 and B.1.1.7 variants were reportedly recognized by nearly half of the unique spike-specific TCRs. Conclusions about previously exposed vaccinees are limited, since just 6 or 7 AZD1222 recipients were seropositive for SARS-CoV-2 at baseline. Because no samples from the day 14 peak response were available, repertoires could be characterized only after the peak T cell response. After two AZD1222 doses, both the breadth and the depth of spike-specific TCRs were significantly higher than at day 0 and than in MenACWY recipients. Participants were mostly white British and included more females than males, and it was suggested by the authors that clonal diversity may have been underestimated.

The CDR3 regions of human TCRbeta chains were analyzed by immunosequencing. Concerning the study's data processing: TCRs in the repertoires were matched against a reference library of SARS-CoV-2-specific TCRs that had been generated with the MIRA antigen-specificity platform. Breadth was defined as the fraction of unique TCRs that were SARS-CoV-2-associated, and depth was defined as the fraction of total T cells that were SARS-CoV-2-associated. Using the MIRA data, each spike-specific TCR was mapped to the spike region that the TCR reacts to and placed in a CD4 or CD8 class. Log10-transformed breadth and depth values were compared by one-way ANOVA with Sidak's multiple comparisons tests. TCRdb re-hosts the immuneACCESS table, in-frame sequences only. Its copies lack some clones; in the studies checked, an unresolved V gene accounts for under half of them, and the cause for the rest is not known. The D gene and trimming were derived from the DNA, and the V and J assignments and clone size from that table. The sample table holds roughly 97,000 clones, of which 86% were seen once. The ten top clones hold over 3% of the sample.

Taken with the paper, the label for time point translates to: about 28 days (+/-7) after the second vaccine dose. The treatment or condition label of this sample denotes: meningococcal conjugate vaccine given as trial control. The vaccinee samples were drawn from two UK trials, COV001 and COV002, one of which was a single-blind randomized controlled phase 2/3 trial testing AZD1222 (ChAdOx1 nCoV-19) in healthy adults. For TCRbeta chain sequencing, PBMC samples from trial participants were taken at day 0 and at day 28 after the second dose. CDR1 and CDR2, looked up from the germline V gene (reference sequence), are SEHNR and FQNEAQ. The CDR3 starts with the cysteine, ends with the phenylalanine, and has 12 residues. Only CDR3 DNA is held: 36 bases, read in frame from base 1. After removal of 8 bases from V and 5 bases from J, the junction retains 6 bases not matched to a gene. With respect to this clone: No antigen is known for it. Base quality data are lacking; no much larger clone is found one base away.

Sequenced here: peripheral blood, sampled 28 days after the second dose of the MenACWY control vaccine. The TCR was taken from an adult who received the MenACWY meningococcal vaccine as a control. The chain couples TRBV7-9 to TRBJ2-7; TRBD1 agrees with 7 junctional bases. The CDR3 in this case is CASRDRANEQYF. The nucleotide sequence is given as TGTGCCAGCCGAGACAGGGCGAACGAGCAGTACTTC.